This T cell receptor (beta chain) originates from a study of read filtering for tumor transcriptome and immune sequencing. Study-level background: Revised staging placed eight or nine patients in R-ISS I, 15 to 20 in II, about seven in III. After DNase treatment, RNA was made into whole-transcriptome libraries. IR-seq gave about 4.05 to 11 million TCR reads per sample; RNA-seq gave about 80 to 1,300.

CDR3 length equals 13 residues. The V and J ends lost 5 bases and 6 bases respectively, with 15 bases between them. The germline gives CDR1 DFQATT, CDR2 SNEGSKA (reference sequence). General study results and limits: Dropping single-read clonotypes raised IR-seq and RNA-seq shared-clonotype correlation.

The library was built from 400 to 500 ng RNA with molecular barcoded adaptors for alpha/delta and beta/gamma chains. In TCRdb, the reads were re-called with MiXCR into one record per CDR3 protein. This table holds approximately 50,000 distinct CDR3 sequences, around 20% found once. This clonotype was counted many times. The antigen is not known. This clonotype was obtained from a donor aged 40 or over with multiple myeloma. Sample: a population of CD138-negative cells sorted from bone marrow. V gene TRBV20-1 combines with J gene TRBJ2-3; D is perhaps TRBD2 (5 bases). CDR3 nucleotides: TGCAGTGCTGAACTTGGGAGTGGCGATACGCAGTATTTT. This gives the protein CSAELGSGDTQYF.